This T cell receptor beta chain was observed in a study of OX40 agonist ivuxolimab in advanced cancers. General notes on the study: Ivuxolimab was an agonistic, fully human IgG2 monoclonal antibody directed against OX40 (CD134), a costimulatory receptor. In the dose-escalation cohort, nearly 85% of patients were male, and the mean age was approximately 60 years with a range of roughly 23 to 79. The monotherapy dose-escalation portion (N = 52 patients) of the phase I ivuxolimab trial is reported in the paper. Intravenous ivuxolimab was administered to patients every 2 weeks at six dose levels: 0.01, 0.1, 0.3, 1.5, 3 and 10 mg/kg. Patients were allowed to have had prior anti-PD-1, anti-PD-L1 or anti-CTLA-4 therapy, and approximately 37% of the dose-escalation patients had been treated with checkpoint inhibitors. The purpose of peripheral TCRbeta sequencing was to test whether ivuxolimab changed TCR sequence diversity and led to clonal T-cell expansion. Among the approximately 50 dose-escalation patients, some 19 had hepatocellular carcinoma, about 15 melanoma, 9 renal cell carcinoma and 9 head and neck cancer. Three dose-escalation patients achieved partial responses, one with hepatocellular carcinoma and two with cutaneous melanoma.

Only one count was recorded for this clone. The clone's antigen remains unknown. No qualities accompany the bases; no much larger clone lies one base away. On the study overall, not on this receptor specifically: The antigen specificity of the peripheral T cells that underwent clonal expansion was not determined. Low levels of normalized T-cell clonal expansion were also seen in some patients who did not respond. After ivuxolimab, expanded clones were on average more numerous among CD8+ T cells than among CD4+ T cells. Partial responders in the 0.1-3.0 mg/kg groups had among the lowest normalized peripheral clonal expansion, especially among CD8+ T cells. At doses from 0.1 to 3.0 mg/kg, clonal expansion was seen in both CD4+ and CD8+ blood T cells between baseline and week 6.

Genomic DNA was extracted from sorted cells for sequencing of the TCRbeta CDR3 region. The immunoSEQ Assay was used for sequencing of TCRbeta CDR3 regions. TCRdb carries this immuneACCESS record with in-frame sequences only. Its versions omit some clonotypes, under half of them owing to an unresolved V gene in the studies checked, with the rest unexplained. For this sample the table gives approximately 58,000 clones, of which 79% were detected only once. The leading ten clones occupy less than 2.5% of the sample. Trimming takes 5 bases from V and 0 bases from J, and the germline ends sit 13 bases apart. The CDR3 spans 15 residues, from the cysteine through the phenylalanine. The read is trimmed to its CDR3 DNA, 45 bases read in frame from base 1. In the germline V gene (reference sequence), CDR1 corresponds to SEHNR and CDR2 to FQNEAQ. Patients with a history of autoimmune disease or receiving systemic immunosuppression were excluded from the trial. Peripheral blood for TCR sequencing was collected from all dose cohorts at baseline, on cycle 4 day 1, and on cycle 7 day 1. Samples came from an open-label, multicenter, first-in-human phase I dose-escalation trial of ivuxolimab. Adults with locally advanced or metastatic head and neck squamous cell, hepatocellular, melanoma or renal cell carcinoma were enrolled in the trial. Before TCR sequencing, CD4+ and CD8+ T cells were separately sorted from peripheral blood.

The chain is made from TRBV7-9 and TRBJ2-5; the D element could tentatively be TRBD1 or TRBD2, as 7 bases agree for each. The input for sequencing was CD4+ or CD8+ T cells sorted from blood, taken in a trial of the OX40 agonist ivuxolimab. This receptor was identified in an adult with an advanced solid tumor such as melanoma, head and neck, liver or kidney cancer. The nucleotide sequence is TGTGCCAGCAGCCCAGGGAGGGGGCACCAAGAGACCCAGTACTTC. Translated, this gives CASSPGRGHQETQYF. With the portions outside the CDR3 filled from the reference TRBV7-9 and TRBJ2-5 genes, the complete variable region becomes DTGVSQNPRHKITKRGQNVTFRCDPISEHNRLYWYRQTLGQGPEFLTYFQNEAQLEKSRLLSDRFSAERPKGSFSTLEIQRTEQGDSAMYLCASSPGRGHQETQYFGPGTRLLVL.